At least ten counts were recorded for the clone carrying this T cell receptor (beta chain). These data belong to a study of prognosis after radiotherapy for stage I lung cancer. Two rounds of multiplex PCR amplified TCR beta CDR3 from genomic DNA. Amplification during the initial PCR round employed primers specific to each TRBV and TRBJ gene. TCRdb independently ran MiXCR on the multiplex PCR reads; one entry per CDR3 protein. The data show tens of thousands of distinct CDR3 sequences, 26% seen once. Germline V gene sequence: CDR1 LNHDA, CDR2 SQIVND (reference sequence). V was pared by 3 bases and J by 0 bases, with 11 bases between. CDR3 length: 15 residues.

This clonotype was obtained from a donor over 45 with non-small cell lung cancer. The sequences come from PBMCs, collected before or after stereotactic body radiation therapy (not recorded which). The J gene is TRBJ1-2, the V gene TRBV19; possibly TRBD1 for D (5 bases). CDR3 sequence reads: CASSMYDSANYGYTF. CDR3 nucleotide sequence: TGTGCCAGTAGTATGTATGACAGTGCTAACTATGGCTACACCTTC.